Below are 10 T cell receptor beta chains sequenced from a single sample in a study of tissue T cells after allogeneic stem cell transplantation. TCRdb keeps only in-frame clones here, not all; method: immunoSEQ multiplex PCR. The table shows approximately 8,800 clones, with roughly three fifths occurring only once. The specimen comprised tissue from the jejunum, sampled at autopsy. The receptors originated from a female donor older than 55 with lung cancer.

The genes are TRBV7-6 and TRBJ1-1; 7 bases align to TRBD1. The CDR3 consists of 14 residues. The V segment lost 5 bases and the J segment 3 bases; nucleotides outside the gene matches: 6. The V gene's germline CDR1 is SGHVS and CDR2 FNYEAQ. CDR3 protein: CASSPGQVHTEAFF. The CDR3, as DNA: TGTGCCAGCAGCCCCGGACAGGTCCACACTGAAGCTTTCTTT.

This clone was seen a few times. This rearrangement joins TRBV19 to TRBJ1-1, with TRBD1 matching over 7 bases. The CDR3 extends over 14 amino acids. The germline V gene has CDR1 LNHDA and CDR2 SQIVND (reference sequence). V shed 4 bases and J 10 bases; nucleotides not matched to a gene: 12. Here the CDR3 reads CASSTSSRGDLAFF. CDR3 nucleotides: TGTGCCAGTAGTACGAGCAGCAGGGGGGACCTAGCTTTCTTT. Full variable domain (rest looked up from reference TRBV19 and TRBJ1-1): DGGITQSPKYLFRKEGQNVTLSCEQNLNHDAMYWYRQDPGQGLRLIYYSQIVNDFQKGDIAEGYSVSREKKESFPLTVTSAQKNPTAFYLCASSTSSRGDLAFFGQGTRLTVV.

Within the sample, this clone is medium-sized. This chain uses TRBV30 with TRBJ1-6, with a possible D match to TRBD1 (6 bases). Germline assignment: CDR1 GTSNPN and CDR2 SVGIG (reference sequence). V lost 0 bases and J 10 bases, leaving 13 bases between the germline ends. The CDR3 sequence is 14 residues long. In DNA, the CDR3 is TGTGCCTGGAGTGTCGAGACAGGAGTATCACCCCTCCACTTT. Its translation: CAWSVETGVSPLHF.

This clone qualifies as medium-sized. The chain joins TRBV11-3 to TRBJ2-5, with no clear D. V was pared by 3 bases and J by 1 base, with 12 bases between. The CDR3 is made up of 15 amino acids. The germline gives CDR1 SGHNT, CDR2 YENEEA. DNA for the CDR3: TGTGCCAGCAGCTTCCGACGCTACACCCAAGAGACCCAGTACTTC. Translation: CASSFRRYTQETQYF.

The genes are TRBV4-3 and TRBJ1-2; 9 positions match TRBD1. The CDR3 runs to 18 residues. Germline values: CDR1 LGHNA, CDR2 YSLEER. V lost 2 bases to trimming and J lost 5 bases; unmatched junction nucleotides: 15. CDR3 nucleotides: TGCGCCAGCAGCCAAACCCTGGGAACAGGGGGCGTGAAGTATGGCTACACCTTC. Translation: CASSQTLGTGGVKYGYTF.

The V call is TRBV5-1, the J call TRBJ1-2; 8 bases match TRBD1. Losses at the gene ends were 1 base for V and 8 bases for J; bases not matched to a gene: 10. The CDR3 extends over 15 amino acids. The germline V gene has CDR1 SGHRS and CDR2 YFSETQ. This CDR3 is CASSLLYHGQGGYTF. The CDR3 DNA reads TGCGCCAGCAGCTTGTTGTATCACGGACAGGGCGGCTACACCTTC.

This clone has only a few counts. The rearrangement joins TRBV18 to TRBJ2-2; D is undetermined. The germline V gene has CDR1 KGHSH and CDR2 LQKENI. V lost 5 bases to trimming and J lost 5 bases, with 15 bases between them. The CDR3 runs to 15 residues. Here the CDR3 reads CASSSPTTRTGELFF. The CDR3 bases are TGTGCCAGCTCAAGTCCTACTACTCGGACCGGGGAGCTGTTTTTT.

This clone was counted a single time. The chain recombines TRBV15 with TRBJ1-1; TRBD1 matches 8 bases. The germline gives CDR1 LNHNV, CDR2 YYDKDF (reference sequence). This CDR3 region has 15 residues. V trimming: 5 bases; J trimming: 4 bases; junction bases outside the gene matches: 9. In DNA, the CDR3 is TGTGCCACCAGCCGAACCTGGACAGGGCTCACTGAAGCTTTCTTT. Translation gives CATSRTWTGLTEAFF.

This chain connects TRBV6-6 to TRBJ2-5, with a weak D call TRBD2 (5 bases). The CDR3 is made up of 13 amino acids. The germline V gene encodes CDR1 MNHNY and CDR2 SVGAGI (reference sequence). V lost 1 base, J lost 5 bases, and 8 bases lay in between. The CDR3 coding sequence is TGTGCCAGCAGTTACTGGTCGGGGGAGACCCAGTACTTC. It translates to CASSYWSGETQYF.

The chain links TRBV11-3 to TRBJ1-1, with a possible D match to TRBD1 (5 bases). The germline V gene encodes CDR1 SGHNT and CDR2 YENEEA. CDR3 length: 14 amino acids. V was clipped by 1 base and J by 4 bases, with 10 bases between them. DNA of the CDR3: TGTGCCAGCAGCTTAGTCTTTGGGGGCACTGAAGCTTTCTTT. Translating it yields CASSLVFGGTEAFF.